This record covers a single T cell receptor (beta chain). V lost 2 bases and J lost 7, with 12 bases in between. Looked up from germline, CDR1 is MNHEY and CDR2 is SVGAGI. This CDR3 region has 14 residues. This entry belongs to a study of blood T cell repertoires in COVID-19. Study-level background: Acute and convalescent COVID-19 specimens originated in the United States, Italy and Spain. PBMCs, B-cell-depleted T cells, or T cells provided the cDNA or gDNA that made up the material.

Original processing methods: Estimation of nucleated cell counts relied on the amplification of reference gene primers. Assay used: immunoSEQ multiplex PCR; TCRdb lists only in-frame clones, some missing. For V, J and clone size, that table is used; D and trimming come from the DNA. Of more than 300,000 clones in the sample, around 83% were seen once. The chain employs TRBV6-5 and TRBJ1-5; D gene unclear. The specimen sequenced was peripheral blood. The clonotype was recovered from a woman aged 45-59 years with acute or convalescent COVID-19. CDR3 loop: CASSYQAGRQPQHF. CDR3 in DNA: TGTGCCAGCAGTTACCAGGCGGGCAGACAGCCCCAGCATTTT.